One T cell receptor (beta chain) is described in this entry. This clone's antigen is unknown. One base away there is no much larger clone; base qualities are not given. The donors belonged to the validation cohort of approximately 130 subjects, which was separate from the roughly 670-subject first cohort. The protocol used for the library was the immunoSEQ multiplex PCR assay. Concerning the study's data processing: A statistical classification framework was developed to diagnose cytomegalovirus status using the catalog of TCR beta chain sequences. Not all clones reach the TCRdb copy of this immuneACCESS table, which keeps in-frame sequences only. Checked studies attribute under half of the gap to unresolved V genes and leave the rest unexplained. V, J and clone size derive from that table, while D and trimming were established from the DNA sequence. This sample lists some 350,000 clones; approximately 86% were detected once. The top ten hold 0.95% to 1.5% of the sample.

This sample is part of a study of cytomegalovirus exposure and HLA in healthy donors (dated by TCRdb to about 2017). The study in broad terms: According to a later analysis, the roughly 130 validation repertoires were produced on the same platform as the roughly 600 repertoires of the first cohort. The study combined high-throughput TCR immunosequencing, statistical association of individual TCRs with disease status, and machine learning to predict cytomegalovirus infection status. In addition to the first cohort of hundreds of subjects, a separate validation cohort of 130 or so different subjects was used. The study aimed to test whether signatures of past pathogen exposure could be identified by cataloging public T cell receptors.

The CDR3 holds 15 amino acids from the cysteine to the phenylalanine. Solely the CDR3 DNA is kept, with 45 bases framed from the first base. CDR1 SEHNR and CDR2 FQNEAQ are derived from the germline V gene (reference sequence). V sheds 0 bases and J sheds 2 bases, leaving 8 bases between their ends. Study-level results and caveats: All 130 or so repertoires were used to score co-occurrence in the validation cohort in a later analysis, because that analysis had no HLA typing for the cohort. Of the cluster scores, about 94% were above 0 in a later analysis, which found that TCRs clustered in the first cohort also tended to co-occur in the 120 or so validation repertoires. It was suggested by the authors that the approach could potentially be generalized to other disease states and immunological phenotypes. The classifier was reported to diagnose cytomegalovirus status with high specificity and sensitivity in both the original and validation cohorts. The study listed 164 TCR beta chains as associated with cytomegalovirus. Most TCR sequences were seen in very few donors, while some public TCRs were found in many individuals. In vitro tests confirmed that a few of the cytomegalovirus-associated TCR beta chains recognize cytomegalovirus antigens.

The chain couples TRBV7-9 to TRBJ1-5, with no D gene named confidently. The sample taken for sequencing was PBMCs. The source of this sequence is a woman under 40 in good health and CMV-seropositive. The DNA is as follows: TGTGCCAGCAGCTTAGCGGAGGCGGGCAATCAGCCCCAGCATTTT. This yields the protein CASSLAEAGNQPQHF.